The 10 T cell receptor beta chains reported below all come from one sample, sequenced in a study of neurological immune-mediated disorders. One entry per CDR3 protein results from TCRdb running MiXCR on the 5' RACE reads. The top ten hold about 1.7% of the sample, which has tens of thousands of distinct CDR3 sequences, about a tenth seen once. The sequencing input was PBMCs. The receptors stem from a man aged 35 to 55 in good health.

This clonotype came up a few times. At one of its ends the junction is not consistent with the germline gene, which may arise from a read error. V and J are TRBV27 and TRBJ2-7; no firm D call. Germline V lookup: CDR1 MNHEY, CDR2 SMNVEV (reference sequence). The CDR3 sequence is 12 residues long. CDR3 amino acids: CVSSPSSYEQYF. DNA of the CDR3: TGTGTCAGCAGCCCCAGCTCCTACGAGCAGTACTTC.

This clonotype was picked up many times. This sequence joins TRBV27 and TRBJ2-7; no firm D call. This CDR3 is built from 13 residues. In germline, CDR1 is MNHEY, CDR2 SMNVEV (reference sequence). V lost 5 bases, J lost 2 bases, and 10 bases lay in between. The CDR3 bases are TGTGCCAGCAGTCGGGCAGGAACCTACGAGCAGTACTTC. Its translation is CASSRAGTYEQYF.

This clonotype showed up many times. DNA for the CDR3: TGCAGCGTTGGGGGACAGGGTTACAATGAGCAGTTCTTC. Translated, it gives CSVGGQGYNEQFF. The chain is built from TRBV29-1 and TRBJ2-1, with 9 bases lining up with TRBD1. CDR1 and CDR2 from the germline V gene are SQVTM and ANQGSEA. The CDR3 extends over 13 amino acids. Unmatched junction bases numbered 2, after V lost 4 bases and J lost 4 bases.

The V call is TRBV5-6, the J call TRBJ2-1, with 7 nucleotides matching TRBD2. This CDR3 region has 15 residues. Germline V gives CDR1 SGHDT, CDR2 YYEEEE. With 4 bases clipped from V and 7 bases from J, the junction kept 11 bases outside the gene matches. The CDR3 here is CASSPRGIGGNEQFF. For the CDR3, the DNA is TGTGCCAGCAGCCCACGAGGGATCGGGGGGAATGAGCAGTTCTTC.

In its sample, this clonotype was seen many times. The CDR3 sequence is CASSYHQDYEQYF. DNA for the CDR3: TGTGCCAGCAGTTATCATCAGGACTACGAGCAGTACTTC. This chain links TRBV6-5 with TRBJ2-7, with D unresolved. This CDR3 has 13 residues. Trimming shortened V by 3 bases and J by 3 bases, and 9 bases separated the two germline ends. Looked up from germline, CDR1 is MNHEY and CDR2 is SVGAGI.

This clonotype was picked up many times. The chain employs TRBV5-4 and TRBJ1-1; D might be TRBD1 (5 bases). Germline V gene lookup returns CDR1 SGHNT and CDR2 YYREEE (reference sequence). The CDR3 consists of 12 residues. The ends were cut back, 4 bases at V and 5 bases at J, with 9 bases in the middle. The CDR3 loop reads CASSPGGTEAFF. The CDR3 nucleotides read TGTGCCAGCAGCCCGGGGGGAACTGAAGCTTTCTTT. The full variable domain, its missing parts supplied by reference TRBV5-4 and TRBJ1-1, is ETGVTQSPTHLIKTRGQQVTLRCSSQSGHNTVSWYQQALGQGPQFIFQYYREEENGRGNFPPRFSGLQFPNYSSELNVNALELDDSALYLCASSPGGTEAFFGQGTRLTVV.

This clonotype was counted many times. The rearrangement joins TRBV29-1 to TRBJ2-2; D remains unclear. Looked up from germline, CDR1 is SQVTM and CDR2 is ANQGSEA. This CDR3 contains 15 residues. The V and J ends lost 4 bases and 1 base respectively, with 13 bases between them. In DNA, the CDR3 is TGCAGCGTTGGTCGGCAGAGAGGGAACACCGGGGAGCTGTTTTTT. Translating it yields CSVGRQRGNTGELFF.

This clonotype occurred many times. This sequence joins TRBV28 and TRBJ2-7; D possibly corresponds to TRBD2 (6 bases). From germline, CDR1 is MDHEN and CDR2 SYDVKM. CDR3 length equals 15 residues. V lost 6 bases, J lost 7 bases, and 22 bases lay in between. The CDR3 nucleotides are TGTGCCAGCAGAAACTTAGGTCTTGGGGGGTATGAGCAGTACTTC. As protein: CASRNLGLGGYEQYF.

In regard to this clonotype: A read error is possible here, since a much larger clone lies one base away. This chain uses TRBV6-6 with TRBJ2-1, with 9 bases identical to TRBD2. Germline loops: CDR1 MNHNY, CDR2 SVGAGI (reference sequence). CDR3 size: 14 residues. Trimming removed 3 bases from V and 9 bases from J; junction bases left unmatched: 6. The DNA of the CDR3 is TGTGCCAGCAGTTATGGCGGGGGGGCTGGTGAGCAGTTCTTC. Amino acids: CASSYGGGAGEQFF.

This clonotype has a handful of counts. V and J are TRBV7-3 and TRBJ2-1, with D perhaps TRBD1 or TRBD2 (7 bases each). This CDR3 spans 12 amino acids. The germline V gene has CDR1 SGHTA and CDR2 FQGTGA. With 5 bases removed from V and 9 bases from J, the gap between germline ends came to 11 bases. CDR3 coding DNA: TGTGCCAGCAGCCCAGGGGGGGCTGAGCAGTTCTTC. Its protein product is CASSPGGAEQFF.